This passage covers 23 T cell receptor beta chains from one sample sequenced in a study of technical replicates of blood from a few donors (TCRdb year 2017). Libraries were made using the immunoSEQ multiplex PCR assay. TCRdb limited this immuneACCESS table to in-frame rearrangements with V and J called. A share of clones is missing; checked studies link under half to unresolved V genes, and the rest is unexplained. The sample has 50,000 to 75,000 clones on record, around 93% of them singletons. Less than 4.5% of the sample is held by the ten biggest clonotypes. The sample comprised PBMCs. The receptors were sampled from a human donor in good health. Some clones in this sample may be carry-over from other donors' samples.

The chain couples TRBV6-5 to TRBJ2-2, with D unclear. The CDR3 sequence is 16 residues long. In germline, CDR1 is MNHEY, CDR2 SVGAGI. Trimming removed 0 bases at V and 6 bases at J, with 14 bases between. CDR3 nucleotide sequence: TGTGCCAGCAGTTACTCGATCGCAACAGCAGCCGGGGAGCTGTTTTTT. It encodes CASSYSIATAAGELFF.

The rearrangement links TRBV4-2 to TRBJ1-3; D is unresolved. Germline CDR1 and CDR2: LGHNA and YNFKEQ. Deletions cut 7 bases from V and 1 base from J, with 11 bases between. The length of the CDR3 is 14 residues. The CDR3 DNA is TGTGCCAGCACTCCCTTTTCGTCTGGAAACACCATATATTTT. This gives the protein CASTPFSSGNTIYF.

CDR3 protein: CASRQWTSGYEQYF. The CDR3 bases are TGTGCCAGCAGACAATGGACTAGCGGGTACGAGCAGTACTTC. The genes are TRBV28 and TRBJ2-7, with 11 bases matching TRBD2. CDR1 and CDR2 (germline): MDHEN, SYDVKM. This CDR3 comprises 14 residues. V was clipped by 6 bases and J by 4 bases; unmatched bases: 5.

The V gene is TRBV7-9, the J gene TRBJ2-3; D is possibly TRBD2 (6 bases). There are 15 residues in the CDR3. Germline V gives CDR1 SEHNR, CDR2 FQNEAQ (reference sequence). The ends were cut back, 2 bases at V and 4 bases at J, with 13 bases in the middle. Here the CDR3 DNA reads TGTGCCAGCAGCTTATCGGGGGATGTCGCAGATACGCAGTATTTT. Its translation: CASSLSGDVADTQYF.

V usage is TRBV15 and J usage is TRBJ1-2; 8 positions match TRBD1. CDR1 LNHNV and CDR2 YYDKDF come from the germline V gene (reference sequence). CDR3 length: 15 amino acids. The V and J ends lost 6 bases and 7 bases, in that order; junction bases with no gene match: 13. For the CDR3, the DNA is TGTGCCACCAGTCCGCCGGGACAGGCTTTCGGTGGCTACACCTTC. Translating gives CATSPPGQAFGGYTF.

The chain joins TRBV2 to TRBJ2-1, with 7 bases matching TRBD2. The ends lost 6 bases at V and 3 bases at J; junction bases unmatched: 14. CDR1 and CDR2 from the germline V gene are SNHLY and FYNNEI. There are 17 residues in the CDR3. The CDR3 DNA follows: TGTGCCAGCAGGAAAAACCCCGGGACTACGTACTACAATGAGCAGTTCTTC. It specifies CASRKNPGTTYYNEQFF.

V and J are TRBV2 and TRBJ2-2; 8 positions agree with TRBD1. Germline values: CDR1 SNHLY, CDR2 FYNNEI. This CDR3 spans 20 amino acids. J lost 4 bases, V lost 0 bases, and 16 bases had no gene match. The DNA for the CDR3 is TGTGCCAGCAGTGAAGCGTTTATTTTCTGGGACAGGTTTATCACCGGGGAGCTGTTTTTT. This gives the protein CASSEAFIFWDRFITGELFF.

The rearrangement links TRBV18 to TRBJ1-5; 10 nucleotides match TRBD1. V shed 6 bases and J 3 bases; nucleotides not matched to a gene: 5. Germline CDR1 reads KGHSH; CDR2 reads LQKENI. The CDR3 is 15 residues long. The CDR3 loop is CASSPTGGNNQPQHF. Here the CDR3 DNA reads TGTGCCAGCTCCCCGACAGGGGGCAACAATCAGCCCCAGCATTTT.

The rearrangement joins TRBV6-1 to TRBJ1-2; no definite D call. V was cut by 3 bases and J by 6 bases, with 5 bases left in between. Germline V CDR1 and CDR2: MNHNS, SASEGT. CDR3 length: 11 amino acids. Written as DNA, the CDR3 is TGTGCCAGCAGTGATCAGAATGGCTACACCTTC. Encoded protein: CASSDQNGYTF.

V is TRBV4-1 and J is TRBJ1-2; the D gene is possibly TRBD1 (5 bases). The V and J ends lost 4 bases and 6 bases respectively, with 12 bases between them. CDR1 and CDR2 from the germline V gene are MGHRA and YSYEKL. The CDR3 totals 13 residues. CDR3 sequence reads: CASSPGGYDGYTF. CDR3 DNA sequence: TGCGCCAGCAGCCCGGGGGGGTATGATGGCTACACCTTC.

The chain is built from TRBV5-1 and TRBJ2-1; possible D gene TRBD2, 6 bases. V lost 0 bases and J 12 bases, leaving 16 bases between the germline ends. This CDR3 contains 14 residues. CDR1 is SGHRS, CDR2 YFSETQ, per germline. The CDR3 spells CASSLVDREIRQFF. The CDR3 coding sequence is TGCGCCAGCAGCTTGGTAGACCGGGAGATTAGGCAGTTCTTC.

This chain joins TRBV6-1 and TRBJ1-1; 9 nucleotides line up with TRBD1. From germline, CDR1 is MNHNS and CDR2 SASEGT. The CDR3 loop spans 12 amino acids. Unmatched junction bases numbered 3, after V lost 4 bases and J lost 9 bases. For the CDR3, the DNA is TGTGCCAGCAGTGGGGACAGGGCTAAAGCTTTCTTT. Protein product: CASSGDRAKAFF.

The rearrangement links TRBV9 to TRBJ1-1; 9 bases are a match to TRBD1. The germline V gene has CDR1 SGDLS and CDR2 YYNGEE. The ends lost 3 bases at V and 3 bases at J; junction bases unmatched: 0. The CDR3 length is 13 residues. The CDR3 is CASSGTGDTEAFF. CDR3 DNA: TGTGCCAGCAGCGGGACAGGGGACACTGAAGCTTTCTTT.

The V and J genes are TRBV6-6 and TRBJ2-2; D remains unclear. The CDR3 is 14 residues long. V was cut by 8 bases and J by 1 base, with 11 bases left in between. The V gene's germline CDR1 is MNHNY and CDR2 SVGAGI (reference sequence). CDR3: CASRREKNTGELFF. The DNA for the CDR3 is TGTGCCAGCCGTCGCGAAAAGAACACCGGGGAGCTGTTTTTT.

This clone was counted once. This chain uses TRBV30 with TRBJ2-5; TRBD2 might be the D (5 bases). CDR1 is GTSNPN and CDR2 is SVGIG in the germline V gene (reference sequence). The CDR3 loop spans 12 amino acids. V lost 3 bases and J lost 6, with 11 bases in between. CDR3 in amino acids: CAWSAGLKTQYF. CDR3 coding DNA: TGTGCCTGGAGCGCGGGTTTGAAGACCCAGTACTTC. The full variable domain, its missing parts supplied by reference TRBV30 and TRBJ2-5, is SQTIHQWPATLVQPVGSPLSLECTVEGTSNPNLYWYRQAAGRGLQLLFYSVGIGQISSEVPQNLSASRPQDRQFILSSKKLLLSDSGFYLCAWSAGLKTQYFGPGTRLLVL.

This chain's CDR3 is CASSLGGLPGDEQYF. CDR3 bases: TGTGCCAGCAGCTTGGGCGGACTGCCAGGGGACGAGCAGTACTTC. The chain is built from TRBV5-5 and TRBJ2-7; tentative D call: TRBD1 (6 bases). V was cut by 0 bases and J by 5 bases, with 15 bases left in between. The CDR3 spans 15 residues. Germline V gene lookup returns CDR1 SGHKS and CDR2 YYEKEE (reference sequence).

In this sample, this clone is large. The CDR3 coding sequence is TGTGCCAGCAGCTACCCGGGACAGGGGTACTATGGCTACACCTTC. Amino acid sequence: CASSYPGQGYYGYTF. The rearrangement links TRBV7-2 to TRBJ1-2; 10 nucleotides line up with TRBD1. There are 15 residues in the CDR3. Trimming took 4 bases from V and 3 from J; bases not matched to a gene: 5. The V gene's germline CDR1 is SGHTA and CDR2 FQGNSA.

This clone was picked up a small number of times. The V call is TRBV4-3, the J call TRBJ1-1; TRBD1 matches at 8 bases. The CDR3 is 14 residues long. Germline lookup yields CDR1 LGHNA and CDR2 YSLEER. V dropped 0 bases and J dropped 8; count of bases not matched to a gene: 5. CDR3 coding DNA: TGCGCCAGCAGCCAAGATATGGGACAGGCAGAAGCTTTCTTT. Residues: CASSQDMGQAEAFF.

The rearrangement joins TRBV27 to TRBJ2-7, with TRBD1 matching over 10 bases. The trim removed 3 bases at V and 0 bases at J, leaving 8 bases unmatched. The germline V gene has CDR1 MNHEY and CDR2 SMNVEV (reference sequence). This CDR3 has 17 residues. As DNA, the CDR3 is TGTGCCAGCAGTTTTCTCCGGGGACAGGGGAGCTCCTACGAGCAGTACTTC. Its protein is CASSFLRGQGSSYEQYF.

The rearrangement joins TRBV7-2 to TRBJ2-3; D call uncertain. With 4 bases removed from V and 2 bases from J, the gap between germline ends came to 4 bases. CDR3 size: 12 residues. Germline CDR1 SGHTA, CDR2 FQGNSA. The CDR3 nucleotides are TGTGCCAGCAGCTCCTTCACAGATACGCAGTATTTT. Translating it yields CASSSFTDTQYF.

The rearrangement uses TRBV5-1 and TRBJ2-7; a weak D match, TRBD2 (5 bases). Germline-derived CDR1 and CDR2 are SGHRS and YFSETQ. V was shortened by 0 bases and J by 2 bases, with 9 bases between the two germline ends. The CDR3 sequence is 14 residues long. CDR3 DNA: TGCGCCAGCAGCTTGGCCGGGGATCCCTACGAGCAGTACTTC. Protein: CASSLAGDPYEQYF.

This rearrangement joins TRBV2 to TRBJ2-1; TRBD2 might be the D (5 bases). Trimming shortened V by 5 bases and J by 3 bases, and 11 bases separated the two germline ends. This CDR3 region has 14 residues. The germline V gene has CDR1 SNHLY and CDR2 FYNNEI. The CDR3 here is CASSLLGSYNEQFF. CDR3 bases: TGTGCCAGCAGTCTCCTTGGGAGCTACAATGAGCAGTTCTTC.

This clone was counted a single time. The J gene is TRBJ2-1, the V gene TRBV30; 12 bases fit TRBD2. This CDR3 region has 14 residues. Germline V gene data show CDR1 as GTSNPN and CDR2 as SVGIG (reference sequence). The V gene end was trimmed by 3 bases and the J gene end by 4 bases; junction bases not matched to a gene: 1. In DNA form, the CDR3 reads TGTGCCTGGAGGGGACTAGCGGGTTACAATGAGCAGTTCTTC. It translates to CAWRGLAGYNEQFF.